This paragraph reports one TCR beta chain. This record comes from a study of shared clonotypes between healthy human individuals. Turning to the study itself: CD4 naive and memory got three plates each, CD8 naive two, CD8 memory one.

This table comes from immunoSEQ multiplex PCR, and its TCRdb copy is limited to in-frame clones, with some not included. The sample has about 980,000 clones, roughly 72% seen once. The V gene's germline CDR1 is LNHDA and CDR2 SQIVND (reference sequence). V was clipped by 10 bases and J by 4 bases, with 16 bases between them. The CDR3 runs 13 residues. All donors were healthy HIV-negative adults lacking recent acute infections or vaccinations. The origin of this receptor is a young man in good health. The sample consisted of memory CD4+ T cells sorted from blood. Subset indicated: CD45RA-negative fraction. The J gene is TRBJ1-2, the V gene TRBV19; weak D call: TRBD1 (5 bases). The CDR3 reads CATRRAGGYGYTF. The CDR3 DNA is TGTGCCACGCGCCGGGCCGGGGGCTATGGCTACACCTTC.